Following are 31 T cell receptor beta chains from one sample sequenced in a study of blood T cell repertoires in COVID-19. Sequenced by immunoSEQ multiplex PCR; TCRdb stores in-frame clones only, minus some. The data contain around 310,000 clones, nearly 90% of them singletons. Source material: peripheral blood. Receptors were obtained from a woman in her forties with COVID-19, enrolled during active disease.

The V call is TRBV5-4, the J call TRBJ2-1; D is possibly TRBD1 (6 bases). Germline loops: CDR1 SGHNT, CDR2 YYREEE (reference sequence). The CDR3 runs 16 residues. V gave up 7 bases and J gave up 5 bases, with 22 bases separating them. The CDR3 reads CASALYGTPVDNEQFF. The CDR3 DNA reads TGTGCCAGCGCCTTGTATGGGACACCCGTTGACAATGAGCAGTTCTTC.

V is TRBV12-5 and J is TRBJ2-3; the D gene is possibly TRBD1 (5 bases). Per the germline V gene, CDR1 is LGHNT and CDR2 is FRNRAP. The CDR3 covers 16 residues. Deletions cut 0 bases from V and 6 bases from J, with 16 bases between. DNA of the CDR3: TGTGCTAGTGGTTTGGTACTGAGACAGTTGGGGGATACGCAGTATTTT. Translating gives CASGLVLRQLGDTQYF.

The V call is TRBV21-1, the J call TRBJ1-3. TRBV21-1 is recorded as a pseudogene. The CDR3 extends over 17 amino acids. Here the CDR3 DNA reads TGTGCCAGCAGCCTTGGGGGGGGGCCGACCTCTGGAAACACCATATATTTT. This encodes CASSLGGGPTSGNTIYF.

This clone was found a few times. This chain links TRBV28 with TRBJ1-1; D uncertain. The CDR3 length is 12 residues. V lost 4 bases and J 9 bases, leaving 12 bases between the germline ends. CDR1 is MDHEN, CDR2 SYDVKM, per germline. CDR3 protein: CASSSNLPKAFF. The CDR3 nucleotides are TGTGCCAGCAGTTCAAATCTCCCTAAAGCTTTCTTT.

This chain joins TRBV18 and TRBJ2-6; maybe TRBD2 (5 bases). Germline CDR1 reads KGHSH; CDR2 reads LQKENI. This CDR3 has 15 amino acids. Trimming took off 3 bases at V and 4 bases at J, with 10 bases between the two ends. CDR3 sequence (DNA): TGTGCCAGCTCACCGACGAGGGTAGGGGCCAACGTCCTGACTTTC. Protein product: CASSPTRVGANVLTF. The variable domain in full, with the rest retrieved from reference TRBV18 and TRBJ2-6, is NAGVMQNPRHLVRRRGQEARLRCSPMKGHSHVYWYRQLPEEGLKFMVYLQKENIIDESGMPKERFSAEFPKEGPSILRIQQVVRGDSAAYFCASSPTRVGANVLTFGAGSRLTVL.

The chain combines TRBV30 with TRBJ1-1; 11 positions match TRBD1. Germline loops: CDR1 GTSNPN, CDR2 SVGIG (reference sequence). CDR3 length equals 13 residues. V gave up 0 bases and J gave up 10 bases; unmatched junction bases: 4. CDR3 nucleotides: TGTGCCTGGAGTGTCGGGACAGGGGGGGCAGCTTTCTTT. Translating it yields CAWSVGTGGAAFF.

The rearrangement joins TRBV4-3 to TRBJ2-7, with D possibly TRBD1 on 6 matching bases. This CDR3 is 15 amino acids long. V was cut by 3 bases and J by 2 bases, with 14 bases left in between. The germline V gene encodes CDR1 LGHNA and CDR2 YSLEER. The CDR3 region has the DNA TGCGCCAGCAGCCAGACCGGGACACCCACCTACGAGCAGTACTTC. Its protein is CASSQTGTPTYEQYF.

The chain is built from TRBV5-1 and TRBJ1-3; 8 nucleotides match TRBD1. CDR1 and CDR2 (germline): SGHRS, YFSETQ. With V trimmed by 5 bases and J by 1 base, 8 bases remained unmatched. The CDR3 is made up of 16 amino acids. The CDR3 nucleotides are TGCGCCAGCAGAACCGGGACAGGTCTTTCTGGAAACACCATATATTTT. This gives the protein CASRTGTGLSGNTIYF.

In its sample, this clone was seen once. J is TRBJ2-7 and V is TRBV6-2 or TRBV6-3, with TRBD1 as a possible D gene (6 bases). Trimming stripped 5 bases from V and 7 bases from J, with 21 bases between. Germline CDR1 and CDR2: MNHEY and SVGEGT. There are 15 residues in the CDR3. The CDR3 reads CASSHAPGHRLEQYF. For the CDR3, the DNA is TGTGCCAGCAGTCATGCACCGGGACACCGGTTGGAGCAGTACTTC.

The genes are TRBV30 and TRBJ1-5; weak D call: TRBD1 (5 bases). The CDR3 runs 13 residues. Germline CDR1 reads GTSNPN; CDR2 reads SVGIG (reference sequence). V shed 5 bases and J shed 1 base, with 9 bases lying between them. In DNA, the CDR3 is TGTGCCTGGGCGGGACTGAGCAATCAGCCCCAGCATTTT. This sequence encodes CAWAGLSNQPQHF. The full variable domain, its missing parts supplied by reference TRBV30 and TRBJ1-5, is SQTIHQWPATLVQPVGSPLSLECTVEGTSNPNLYWYRQAAGRGLQLLFYSVGIGQISSEVPQNLSASRPQDRQFILSSKKLLLSDSGFYLCAWAGLSNQPQHFGDGTRLSIL.

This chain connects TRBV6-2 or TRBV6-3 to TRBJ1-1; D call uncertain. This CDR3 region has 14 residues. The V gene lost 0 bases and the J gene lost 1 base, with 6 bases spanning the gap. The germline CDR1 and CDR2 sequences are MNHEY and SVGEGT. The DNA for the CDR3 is TGTGCCAGCAGTTACTCAACCGGGAACACTGAAGCTTTCTTT. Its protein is CASSYSTGNTEAFF.

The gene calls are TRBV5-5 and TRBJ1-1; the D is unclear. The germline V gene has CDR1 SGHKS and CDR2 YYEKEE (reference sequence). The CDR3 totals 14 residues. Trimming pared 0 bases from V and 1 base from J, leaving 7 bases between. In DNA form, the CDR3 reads TGTGCCAGCAGCTTGGGACGGAGGAACACTGAAGCTTTCTTT. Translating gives CASSLGRRNTEAFF.

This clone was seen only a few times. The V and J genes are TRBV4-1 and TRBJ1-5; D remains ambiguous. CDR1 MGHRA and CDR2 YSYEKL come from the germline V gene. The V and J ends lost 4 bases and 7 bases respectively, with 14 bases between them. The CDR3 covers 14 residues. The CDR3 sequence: CASSPDGGFQPQHF. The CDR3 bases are TGCGCCAGCAGCCCCGATGGCGGGTTCCAGCCCCAGCATTTT.

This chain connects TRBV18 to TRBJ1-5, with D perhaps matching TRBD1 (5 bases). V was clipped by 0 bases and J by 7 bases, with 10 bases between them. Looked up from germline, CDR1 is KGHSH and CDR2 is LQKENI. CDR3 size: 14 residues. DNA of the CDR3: TGTGCCAGCTCACCACCTTCCAGGGCCCAGCCCCAGCATTTT. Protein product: CASSPPSRAQPQHF. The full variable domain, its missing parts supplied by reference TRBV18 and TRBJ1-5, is NAGVMQNPRHLVRRRGQEARLRCSPMKGHSHVYWYRQLPEEGLKFMVYLQKENIIDESGMPKERFSAEFPKEGPSILRIQQVVRGDSAAYFCASSPPSRAQPQHFGDGTRLSIL.

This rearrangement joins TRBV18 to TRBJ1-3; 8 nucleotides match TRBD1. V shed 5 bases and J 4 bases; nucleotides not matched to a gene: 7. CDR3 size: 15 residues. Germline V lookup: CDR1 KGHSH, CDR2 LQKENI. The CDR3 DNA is TGTGCCAGCTCATTCGGACAGGGAGAAGGAAACACCATATATTTT. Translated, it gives CASSFGQGEGNTIYF.

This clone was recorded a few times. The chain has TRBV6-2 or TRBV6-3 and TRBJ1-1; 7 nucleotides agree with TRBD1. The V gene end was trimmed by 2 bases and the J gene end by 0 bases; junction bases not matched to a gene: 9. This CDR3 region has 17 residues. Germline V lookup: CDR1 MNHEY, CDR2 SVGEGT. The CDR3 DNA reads TGTGCCAGCAGTTACCCAAATAGGGGACAGTTGAACACTGAAGCTTTCTTT. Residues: CASSYPNRGQLNTEAFF.

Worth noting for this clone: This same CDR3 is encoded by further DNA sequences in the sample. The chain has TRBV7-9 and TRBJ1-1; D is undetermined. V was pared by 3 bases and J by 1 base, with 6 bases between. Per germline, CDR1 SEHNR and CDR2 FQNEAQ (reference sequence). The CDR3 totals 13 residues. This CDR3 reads CASSFNRNTEAFF. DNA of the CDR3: TGTGCCAGCAGCTTTAATAGGAACACTGAAGCTTTCTTT.

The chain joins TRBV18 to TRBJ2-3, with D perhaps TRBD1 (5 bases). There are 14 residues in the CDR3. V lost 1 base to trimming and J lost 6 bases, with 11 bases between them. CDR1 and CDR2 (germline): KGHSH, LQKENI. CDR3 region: CASSPRQGMDTQYF. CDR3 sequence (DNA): TGTGCCAGCTCACCACGCCAGGGAATGGATACGCAGTATTTT. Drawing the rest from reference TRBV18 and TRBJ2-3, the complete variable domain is NAGVMQNPRHLVRRRGQEARLRCSPMKGHSHVYWYRQLPEEGLKFMVYLQKENIIDESGMPKERFSAEFPKEGPSILRIQQVVRGDSAAYFCASSPRQGMDTQYFGPGTRLTVL.

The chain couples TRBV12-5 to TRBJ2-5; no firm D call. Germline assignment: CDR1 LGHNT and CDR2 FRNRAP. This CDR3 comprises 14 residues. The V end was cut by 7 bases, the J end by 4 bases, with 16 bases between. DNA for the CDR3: TGTGCTAGTGCCTCCCCTCCCGCAGGAGAGACCCAGTACTTC. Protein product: CASASPPAGETQYF.

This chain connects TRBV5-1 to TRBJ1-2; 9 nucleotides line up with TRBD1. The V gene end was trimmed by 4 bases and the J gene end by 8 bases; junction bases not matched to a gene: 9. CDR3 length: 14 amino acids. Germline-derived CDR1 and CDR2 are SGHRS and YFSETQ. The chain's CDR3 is CASSPDTGGRGYTF. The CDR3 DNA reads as TGCGCCAGCAGCCCCGACACAGGGGGCAGGGGCTACACCTTC.

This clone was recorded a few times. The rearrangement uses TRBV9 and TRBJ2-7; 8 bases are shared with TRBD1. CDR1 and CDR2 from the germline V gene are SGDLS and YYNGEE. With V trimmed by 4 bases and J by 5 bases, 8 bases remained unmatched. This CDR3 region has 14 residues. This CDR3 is CASSPRTGTHEQYF. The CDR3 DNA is TGTGCCAGCAGCCCCCGGACAGGGACCCACGAGCAGTACTTC.

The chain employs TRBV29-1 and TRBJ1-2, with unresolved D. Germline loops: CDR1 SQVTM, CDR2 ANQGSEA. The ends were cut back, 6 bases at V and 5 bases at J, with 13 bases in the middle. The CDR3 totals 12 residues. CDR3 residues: CSVRGSQYGYTF. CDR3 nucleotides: TGCAGCGTCCGGGGATCGCAGTATGGCTACACCTTC.

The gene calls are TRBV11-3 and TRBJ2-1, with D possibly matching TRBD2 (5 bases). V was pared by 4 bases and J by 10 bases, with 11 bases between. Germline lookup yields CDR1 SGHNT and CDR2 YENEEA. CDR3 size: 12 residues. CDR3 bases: TGTGCCAGCAGCTCCGGTCGAGGGGAGCAGTTCTTC. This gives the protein CASSSGRGEQFF.

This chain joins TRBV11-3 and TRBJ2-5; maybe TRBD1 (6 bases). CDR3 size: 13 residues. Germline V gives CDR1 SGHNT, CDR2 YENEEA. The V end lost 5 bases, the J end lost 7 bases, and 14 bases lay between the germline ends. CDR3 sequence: CASSESRGGTQYF. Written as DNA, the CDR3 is TGTGCCAGCAGCGAATCCAGGGGTGGGACCCAGTACTTC.

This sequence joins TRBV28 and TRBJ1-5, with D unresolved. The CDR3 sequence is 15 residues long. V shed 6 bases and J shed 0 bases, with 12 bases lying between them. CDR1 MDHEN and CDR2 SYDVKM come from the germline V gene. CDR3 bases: TGTGCCAGCAGATCAAACATAATTAGCAATCAGCCCCAGCATTTT. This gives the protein CASRSNIISNQPQHF.

The CDR3 sequence is CASSPRTGGYGYTF. The CDR3 DNA reads as TGTGCCAGCAGTCCGAGGACAGGGGGCTATGGCTACACCTTC. The chain couples TRBV27 to TRBJ1-2, with 10 bases lining up with TRBD1. The CDR3 covers 14 residues. Germline trimming cut 5 bases from V and 4 bases from J; bases unmatched to any gene: 4. Per the germline V gene, CDR1 is MNHEY and CDR2 is SMNVEV (reference sequence).

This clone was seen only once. CDR3 nucleotides: TGTGCCAGCAATTCGAGGGGGATGAACACTGAAGCTTTCTTT. Protein: CASNSRGMNTEAFF. This sequence joins TRBV25-1 and TRBJ1-1; D may be TRBD1 (6 bases). The CDR3 extends over 14 amino acids. Deletions cut 7 bases from V and 0 bases from J, with 12 bases between. Per the germline V gene, CDR1 is MGHDK and CDR2 is SYGVNS.

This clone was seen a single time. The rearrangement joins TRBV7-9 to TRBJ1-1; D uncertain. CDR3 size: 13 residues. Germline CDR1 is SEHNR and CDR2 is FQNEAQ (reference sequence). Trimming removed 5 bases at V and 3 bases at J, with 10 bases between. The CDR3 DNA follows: TGTGCCAGCAGCACGACGGGTTACACTGAAGCTTTCTTT. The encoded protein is CASSTTGYTEAFF.

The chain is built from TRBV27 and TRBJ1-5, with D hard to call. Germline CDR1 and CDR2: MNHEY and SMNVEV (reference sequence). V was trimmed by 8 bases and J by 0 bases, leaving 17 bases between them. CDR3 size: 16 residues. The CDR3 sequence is CASFRGHPRSNQPQHF. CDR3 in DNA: TGTGCCAGCTTCAGAGGCCACCCGCGTAGCAATCAGCCCCAGCATTTT.

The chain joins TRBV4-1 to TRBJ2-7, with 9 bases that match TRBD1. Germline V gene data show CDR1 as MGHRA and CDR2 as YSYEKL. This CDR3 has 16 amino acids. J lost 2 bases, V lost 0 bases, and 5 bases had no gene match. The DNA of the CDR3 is TGCGCCAGCAGCCAAGAGGGGACAGGGTCTCCCTACGAGCAGTACTTC. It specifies CASSQEGTGSPYEQYF.

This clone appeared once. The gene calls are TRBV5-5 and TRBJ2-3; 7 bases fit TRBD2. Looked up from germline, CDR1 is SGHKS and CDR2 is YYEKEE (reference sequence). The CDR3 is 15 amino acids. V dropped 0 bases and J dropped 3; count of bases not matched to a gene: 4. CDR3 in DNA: TGTGCCAGCAGCTTGGGCGGGGGTCAGACAGATACGCAGTATTTT. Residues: CASSLGGGQTDTQYF.